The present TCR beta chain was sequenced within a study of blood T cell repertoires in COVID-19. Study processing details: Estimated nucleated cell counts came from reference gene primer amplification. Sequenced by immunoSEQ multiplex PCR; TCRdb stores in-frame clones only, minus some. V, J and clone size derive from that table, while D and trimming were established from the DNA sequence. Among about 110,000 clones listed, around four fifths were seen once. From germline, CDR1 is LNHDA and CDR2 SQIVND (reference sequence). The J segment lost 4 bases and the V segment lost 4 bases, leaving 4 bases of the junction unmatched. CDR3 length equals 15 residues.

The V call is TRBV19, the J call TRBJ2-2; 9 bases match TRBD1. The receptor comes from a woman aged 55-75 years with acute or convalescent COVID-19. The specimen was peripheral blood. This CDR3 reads CASSRTGEPTGELFF. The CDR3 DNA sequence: TGTGCCAGTAGTAGGACAGGGGAGCCCACCGGGGAGCTGTTTTTT.